These 9 T cell receptor beta chains were all obtained from the same sample, sequenced in a study of T cells in Graves' hyperthyroidism and ophthalmopathy. The TCR beta CDR3 regions underwent amplification using RNA transcripts as the source. RT-PCR in the first round (using the HTBI primer set) targeted the TCR CDR3. Each CDR3 protein gets one entry after TCRdb re-called the multiplex PCR reads with MiXCR. The sample shows over 450,000 distinct CDR3 sequences, approximately 15% of them seen only once. The sequenced material came from blood. Receptor source: a woman aged 18-29 years with Graves' hyperthyroidism.

This clonotype occurred many times. The gene calls are TRBV5-1 and TRBJ1-5; D is perhaps TRBD1 (5 bases). The CDR3 runs to 15 residues. The V gene lost 0 bases and the J gene lost 0 bases, with 7 bases spanning the gap. Germline CDR1 SGHRS, CDR2 YFSETQ. The CDR3 loop reads CASSLEGVSNQPQHF. The DNA for the CDR3 is TGCGCCAGCAGCTTGGAAGGGGTTAGCAATCAGCCCCAGCATTTT.

This clonotype was counted only a few times. The chain combines TRBV11-2 with TRBJ2-1; 10 bases align to TRBD2. This CDR3 is built from 15 residues. V dropped 2 bases and J dropped 9; count of bases not matched to a gene: 7. Germline V gene sequence: CDR1 SGHAT, CDR2 FQNNGV. The DNA for the CDR3 is TGTGCCAGCAGCTTAATTCGAGCGGGAGGGGGTGAGCAGTTCTTC. Its protein is CASSLIRAGGGEQFF.

This clonotype was picked up many times. The V and J genes are TRBV6-5 and TRBJ2-5; tentative D call: TRBD1 (6 bases). Germline assignment: CDR1 MNHEY and CDR2 SVGAGI. Trimming pared 0 bases from V and 6 bases from J, leaving 14 bases between. The CDR3 covers 15 residues. In nucleotides, the CDR3 is TGTGCCAGCAGTTACTCGTACGCAGGGGTGAAGACCCAGTACTTC. This gives the protein CASSYSYAGVKTQYF.

With respect to this clonotype: A single base separates this from a much larger clone, so it may be a read error. The gene calls are TRBV19 and TRBJ1-2, with a weak D call TRBD1 (5 bases). The germline gives CDR1 LNHDA, CDR2 SQIVND (reference sequence). The CDR3 loop spans 15 amino acids. Trimming pared 8 bases from V and 4 bases from J, leaving 20 bases between. CDR3 DNA sequence: TGTGCCAGTGGTCAGGGAGGGCCGGATATCTATGGCTACACCTTC. It codes for CASGQGGPDIYGYTF. Combining the CDR3 with reference TRBV19 and TRBJ1-2 gives the whole variable domain DGGITQSPKYLFRKEGQNVTLSCEQNLNHDAMYWYRQDPGQGLRLIYYSQIVNDFQKGDIAEGYSVSREKKESFPLTVTSAQKNPTAFYLCASGQGGPDIYGYTFGSGTRLTVV.

This clonotype was recorded many times. The chain carries TRBV12-3 or TRBV12-4 and TRBJ2-7, with D unresolved. The V end was cut by 1 base, the J end by 1 base, with 5 bases between. This CDR3 spans 13 amino acids. CDR3 nucleotides: TGTGCCAGCAGTTTAGGGGATTCCTACGAGCAGTACTTC. Translating it yields CASSLGDSYEQYF.

The V and J genes are TRBV7-3 and TRBJ2-4, with 12 nucleotides matching TRBD2. This CDR3 is built from 15 residues. Germline V CDR1 and CDR2: SGHTA, FQGTGA. J lost 6 bases, V lost 5 bases, and 5 bases had no gene match. The CDR3 nucleotides are TGTGCCAGCAGCGCCGGGACTAGCGGGCTAAACATTCAGTACTTC. Translated, it gives CASSAGTSGLNIQYF. The complete variable domain, with remaining parts taken from reference TRBV7-3 and TRBJ2-4, reads GAGVSQTPSNKVTEKGKYVELRCDPISGHTALYWYRQSLGQGPEFLIYFQGTGAADDSGLPNDRFFAVRPEGSVSTLKIQRTERGDSAVYLCASSAGTSGLNIQYFGAGTRLSVL.

This clonotype was counted only a few times. The chain combines TRBV3-1 with TRBJ2-6; D might be TRBD1 (5 bases). Germline assignment: CDR1 LGHDT and CDR2 YNNKEL (reference sequence). Trimming left V 2 bases short and J 1 base short, with 12 bases between. The CDR3 covers 17 residues. CDR3 bases: TGTGCCAGCAGCCAACAAACAGGAGCATCTGGGGCCAACGTCCTGACTTTC. This translates into CASSQQTGASGANVLTF.

About this clonotype itself: As the CDR3 is not closed by the conserved phenylalanine or tryptophan, this likely results from a read error. V is TRBV7-9 and J is TRBJ1-1; D uncertain. CDR1 is SEHNR and CDR2 is FQNEAQ in the germline V gene (reference sequence). This CDR3 has 14 residues. Trimming took off 6 bases at V and 4 bases at J, with 15 bases between the two ends. DNA for the CDR3: TGTGCCAGCAGGTCACTTTGGGCTTCCACTGAAGCTTTCTTG. Translated: CASRSLWASTEAFL.

This chain joins TRBV5-1 and TRBJ2-2; unclear D gene. V dropped 0 bases and J dropped 5 bases, with 8 bases sitting between them. This CDR3 is built from 14 residues. Germline lookup yields CDR1 SGHRS and CDR2 YFSETQ. The CDR3 region has the DNA TGCGCCAGCAGCTTGGCCAACCCGACCGGGGAGCTGTTTTTT. It translates to CASSLANPTGELFF.